The rows below give T cell receptor beta chains drawn from one sample of a study of T cell repertoires in cytomegalovirus infection. Via MiXCR, TCRdb re-called the reads, giving one row per CDR3 protein. Here the sample spans roughly 630,000 distinct CDR3 sequences, 20% to 25% being singletons. Material for sequencing was CD8+ T cells from PBMCs. The receptor set was obtained from a human donor in good health (CMV status not recorded). Some clones in this sample may be carry-over from other donors' samples. Both conserved end residues are part of each CDR3. D genes are given only for firm matches. Clone size is not always given. Where it is, it says once, few, many or a class for expanded clones.

V,D,length,J,size,CDR3,DNA
TRBV28,NA,11,TRBJ2-1,few,CASAFAGEQFF,TGTGCCAGCGCTTTTGCCGGCGAGCAGTTCTTC
TRBV29-1,NA,15,TRBJ2-3,few,CSVEGSQTSTDTQYF,TGCAGCGTTGAAGGGTCCCAAACTAGCACAGATACGCAGTATTTT
TRBV2,NA,11,TRBJ1-1,few,CASWGDTEAFF,TGTGCCAGCTGGGGAGACACTGAAGCTTTCTTT
TRBV28,TRBD2,19,TRBJ2-1,NA,CASSLGVLAGRYSYNEQFF,TGTGCCAGCAGTTTGGGAGTCCTAGCGGGACGATACTCCTACAATGAGCAGTTCTTC
TRBV6-2/TRBV6-3,NA,18,TRBJ2-1,few,CASSYSIRDPLSYNEQFF,TGTGCCAGCAGTTACTCTATCCGGGACCCTTTATCCTACAATGAGCAGTTCTTC
TRBV9,NA,13,TRBJ2-5,NA,CASSEGNQETQYF,TGTGCCAGCAGCGAAGGGAACCAAGAGACCCAGTACTTC
TRBV6-2/TRBV6-3,NA,14,TRBJ1-6,few,CASSSPSVNSPLHF,TGTGCCAGCAGTTCCCCCTCGGTGAATTCACCCCTCCACTTT
TRBV27,NA,12,TRBJ2-2,few,CASSLGGLELFF,TGTGCCAGCAGTTTAGGGGGACTGGAGCTGTTTTTT
TRBV29-1,NA,13,TRBJ2-7,few,CSVVFTSGREQYF,NA
TRBV20-1,NA,12,TRBJ1-6,NA,CTVLGPGSPLHF,TGCACTGTATTGGGGCCTGGTTCACCCCTCCACTTT